Given below is one T cell receptor beta chain in context. The target antigen is unknown. The data were obtained in a study of cytomegalovirus exposure and HLA in healthy donors. CDR3 length equals 14 residues. Trimming stripped 7 bases from V and 1 base from J, with 14 bases between. From germline, CDR1 is SGHRS and CDR2 YFSETQ. With 60 Vbeta and 13 Jbeta primers, the PCR was carried out. Repertoires were generated with immunoSEQ multiplex PCR, while TCRdb's copy carries only in-frame clones and drops some. The repertoire consists of tens of thousands of clones, with about 68% occurring once and the leading ten covering around 7%. Study-level findings and limits: The investigators catalogued 150 to 200 TCR beta chains as cytomegalovirus-associated. In a later analysis, a missense DCLRE1C variant was linked to TCR beta V- and J-gene trimming. A classifier reportedly called cytomegalovirus status with high sensitivity and specificity.

This sequence originates from a woman between 45 and 60 years old in good health and CMV-seropositive. Specimen: PBMCs. The rearrangement uses TRBV5-1 and TRBJ1-1; D remains ambiguous. CDR3 protein: CASAENPGNTEAFF. In DNA, the CDR3 is TGCGCCAGCGCCGAAAACCCAGGGAACACTGAAGCTTTCTTT.